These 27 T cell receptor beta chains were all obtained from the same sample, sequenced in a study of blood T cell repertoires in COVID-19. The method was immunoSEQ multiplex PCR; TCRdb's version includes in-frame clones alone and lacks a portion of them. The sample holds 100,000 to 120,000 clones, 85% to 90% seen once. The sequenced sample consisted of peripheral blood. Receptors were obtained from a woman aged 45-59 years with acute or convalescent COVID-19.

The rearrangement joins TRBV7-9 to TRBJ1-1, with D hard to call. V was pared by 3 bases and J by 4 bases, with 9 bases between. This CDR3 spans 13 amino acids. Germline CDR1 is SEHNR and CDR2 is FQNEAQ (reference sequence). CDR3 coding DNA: TGTGCCAGCAGCTTCCACAGCGGCACTGAAGCTTTCTTT. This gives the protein CASSFHSGTEAFF.

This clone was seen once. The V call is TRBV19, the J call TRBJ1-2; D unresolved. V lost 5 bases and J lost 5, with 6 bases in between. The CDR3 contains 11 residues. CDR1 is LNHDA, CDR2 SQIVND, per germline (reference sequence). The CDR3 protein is CASSSNYGYTF. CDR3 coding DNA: TGTGCCAGTAGTTCCAATTATGGCTACACCTTC.

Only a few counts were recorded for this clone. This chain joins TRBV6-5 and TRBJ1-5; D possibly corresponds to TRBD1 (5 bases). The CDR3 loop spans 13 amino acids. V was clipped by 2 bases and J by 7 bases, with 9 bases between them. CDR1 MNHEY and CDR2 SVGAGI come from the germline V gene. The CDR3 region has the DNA TGTGCCAGCAGTTACGGGGGGAAGCAGCCCCAGCATTTT. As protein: CASSYGGKQPQHF.

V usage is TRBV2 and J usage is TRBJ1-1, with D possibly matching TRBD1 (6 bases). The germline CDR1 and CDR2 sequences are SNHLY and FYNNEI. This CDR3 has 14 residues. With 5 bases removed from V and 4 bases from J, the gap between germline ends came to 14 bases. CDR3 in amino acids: CASSKQGVGTEAFF. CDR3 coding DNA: TGTGCCAGCAGTAAACAGGGTGTGGGCACTGAAGCTTTCTTT.

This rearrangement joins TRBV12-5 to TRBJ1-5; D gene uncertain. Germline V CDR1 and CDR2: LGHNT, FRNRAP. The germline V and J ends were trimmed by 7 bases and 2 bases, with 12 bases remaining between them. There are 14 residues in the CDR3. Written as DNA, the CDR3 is TGTGCTAGTGCCTTTACAGCGGGCAATCAGCCCCAGCATTTT. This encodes CASAFTAGNQPQHF.

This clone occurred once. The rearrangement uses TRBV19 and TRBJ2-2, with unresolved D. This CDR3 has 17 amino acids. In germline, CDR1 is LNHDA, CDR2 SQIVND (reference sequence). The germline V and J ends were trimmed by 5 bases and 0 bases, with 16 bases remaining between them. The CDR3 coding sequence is TGTGCCAGTAGTCCATCCGGCGGTCCAGCGAACACCGGGGAGCTGTTTTTT. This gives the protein CASSPSGGPANTGELFF.

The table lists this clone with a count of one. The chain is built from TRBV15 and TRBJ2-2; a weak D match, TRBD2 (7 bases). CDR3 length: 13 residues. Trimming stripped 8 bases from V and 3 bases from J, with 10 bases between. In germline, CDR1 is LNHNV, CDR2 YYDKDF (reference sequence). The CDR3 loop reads CATGRGDTGELFF. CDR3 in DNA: TGTGCCACCGGGAGGGGGGACACCGGGGAGCTGTTTTTT.

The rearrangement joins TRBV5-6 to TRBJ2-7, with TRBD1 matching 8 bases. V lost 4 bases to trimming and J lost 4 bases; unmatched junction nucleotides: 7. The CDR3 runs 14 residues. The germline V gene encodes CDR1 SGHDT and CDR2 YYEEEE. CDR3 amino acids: CASSLGQGKYEQYF. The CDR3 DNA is TGTGCCAGCAGCCTCGGACAGGGAAAATACGAGCAGTACTTC.

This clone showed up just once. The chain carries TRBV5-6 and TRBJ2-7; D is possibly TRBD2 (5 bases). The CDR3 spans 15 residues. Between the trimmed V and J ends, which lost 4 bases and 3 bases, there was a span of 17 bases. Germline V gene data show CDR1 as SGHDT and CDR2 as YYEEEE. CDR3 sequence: CASSLGKLANYEQYF. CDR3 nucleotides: TGTGCCAGCAGCCTCGGGAAGCTCGCGAACTACGAGCAGTACTTC.

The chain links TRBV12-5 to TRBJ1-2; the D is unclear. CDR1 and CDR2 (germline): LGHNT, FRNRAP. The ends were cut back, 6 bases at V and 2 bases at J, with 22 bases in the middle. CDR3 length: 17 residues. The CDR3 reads CASGPAPLLTGNYGYTF. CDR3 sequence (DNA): TGTGCTAGTGGGCCCGCCCCCTTACTCACGGGGAACTATGGCTACACCTTC.

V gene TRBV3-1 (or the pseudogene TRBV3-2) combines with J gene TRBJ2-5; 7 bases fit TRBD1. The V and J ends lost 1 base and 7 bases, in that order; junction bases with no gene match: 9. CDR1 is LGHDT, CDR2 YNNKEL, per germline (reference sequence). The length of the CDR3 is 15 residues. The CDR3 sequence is CASSQALDRDGTQYF. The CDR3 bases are TGTGCCAGCAGCCAAGCCCTAGACAGGGATGGGACCCAGTACTTC.

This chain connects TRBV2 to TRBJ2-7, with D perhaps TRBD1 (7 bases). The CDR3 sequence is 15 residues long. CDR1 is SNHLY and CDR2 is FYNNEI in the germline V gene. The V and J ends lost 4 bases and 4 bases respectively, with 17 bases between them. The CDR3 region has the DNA TGTGCCAGCAGTGCCCCAGGGGGGAGGCGTTACGAGCAGTACTTC. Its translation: CASSAPGGRRYEQYF.

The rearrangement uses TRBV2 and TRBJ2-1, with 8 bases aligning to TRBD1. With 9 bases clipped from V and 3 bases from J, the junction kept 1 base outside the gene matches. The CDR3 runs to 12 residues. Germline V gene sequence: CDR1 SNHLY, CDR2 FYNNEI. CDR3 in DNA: TGTGCCAGACAGGGGGACTACAATGAGCAGTTCTTC. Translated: CARQGDYNEQFF.

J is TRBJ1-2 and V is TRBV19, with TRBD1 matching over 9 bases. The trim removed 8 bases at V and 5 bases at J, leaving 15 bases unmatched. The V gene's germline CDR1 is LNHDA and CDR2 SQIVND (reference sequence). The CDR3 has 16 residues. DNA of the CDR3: TGTGCCAGTGGACCCCGGGACAGGGTTTCATGGTATGGCTACACCTTC. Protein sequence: CASGPRDRVSWYGYTF.

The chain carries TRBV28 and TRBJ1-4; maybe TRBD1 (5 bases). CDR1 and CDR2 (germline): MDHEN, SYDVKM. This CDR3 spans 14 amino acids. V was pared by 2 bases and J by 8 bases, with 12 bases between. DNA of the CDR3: TGTGCCAGCAGTTTAACGGGACTCGGCGAAAAACTGTTTTTT. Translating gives CASSLTGLGEKLFF.

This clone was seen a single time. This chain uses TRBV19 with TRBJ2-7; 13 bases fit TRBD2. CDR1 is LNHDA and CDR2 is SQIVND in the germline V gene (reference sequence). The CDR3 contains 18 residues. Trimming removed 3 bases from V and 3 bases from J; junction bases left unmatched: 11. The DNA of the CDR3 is TGTGCCAGTAGTATGGATGGACTAGCGGGAGTCCCGATCTACGAGCAGTACTTC. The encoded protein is CASSMDGLAGVPIYEQYF.

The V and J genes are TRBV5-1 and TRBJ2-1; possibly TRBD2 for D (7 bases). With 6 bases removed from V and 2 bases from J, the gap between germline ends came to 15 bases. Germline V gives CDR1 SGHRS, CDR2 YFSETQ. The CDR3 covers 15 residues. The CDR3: CASIEGGATYNEQFF. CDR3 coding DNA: TGCGCCAGCATTGAAGGGGGGGCGACCTACAATGAGCAGTTCTTC.

The DNA for the CDR3 is TGTGCCTGGAGTGACGGGATAACCTACGAGCAGTACTTC. This encodes CAWSDGITYEQYF. J is TRBJ2-7 and V is TRBV30, with D tentatively TRBD2 (5 bases). The CDR3 extends over 13 amino acids. The V end lost 1 base, the J end lost 2 bases, and 9 bases lay between the germline ends. Germline CDR1 and CDR2: GTSNPN and SVGIG (reference sequence).

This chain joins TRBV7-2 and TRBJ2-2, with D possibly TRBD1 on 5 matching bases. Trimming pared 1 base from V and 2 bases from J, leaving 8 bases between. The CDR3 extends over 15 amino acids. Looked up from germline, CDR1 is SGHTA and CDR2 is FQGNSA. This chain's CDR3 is CASSLEGPNTGELFF. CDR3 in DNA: TGTGCCAGCAGCTTAGAGGGGCCCAACACCGGGGAGCTGTTTTTT.

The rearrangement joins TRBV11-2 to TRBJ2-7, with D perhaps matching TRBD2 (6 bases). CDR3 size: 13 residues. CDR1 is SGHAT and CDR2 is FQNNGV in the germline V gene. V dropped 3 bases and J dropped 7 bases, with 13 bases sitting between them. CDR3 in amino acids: CASSFRGVEEQYF. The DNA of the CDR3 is TGTGCCAGCAGCTTTCGCGGGGTGGAGGAGCAGTACTTC.

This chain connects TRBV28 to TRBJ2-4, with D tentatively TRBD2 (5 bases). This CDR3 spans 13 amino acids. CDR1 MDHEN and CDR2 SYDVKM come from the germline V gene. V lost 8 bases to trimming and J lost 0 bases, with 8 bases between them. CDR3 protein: CASFGLAKNIQYF. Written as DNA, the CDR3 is TGTGCCAGCTTCGGACTAGCCAAAAACATTCAGTACTTC.

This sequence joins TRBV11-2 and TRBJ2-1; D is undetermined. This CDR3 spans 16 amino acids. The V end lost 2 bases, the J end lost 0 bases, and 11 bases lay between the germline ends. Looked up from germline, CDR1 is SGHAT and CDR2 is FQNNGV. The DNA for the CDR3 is TGTGCCAGCAGCTTAAATTCCCTAAGCTCCTACAATGAGCAGTTCTTC. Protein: CASSLNSLSSYNEQFF.

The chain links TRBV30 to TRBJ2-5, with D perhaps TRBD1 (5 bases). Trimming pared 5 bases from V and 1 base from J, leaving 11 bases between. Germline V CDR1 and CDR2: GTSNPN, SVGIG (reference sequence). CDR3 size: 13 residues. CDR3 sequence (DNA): TGTGCCTGGTCAGGGTCTGCCCAAGAGACCCAGTACTTC. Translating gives CAWSGSAQETQYF.

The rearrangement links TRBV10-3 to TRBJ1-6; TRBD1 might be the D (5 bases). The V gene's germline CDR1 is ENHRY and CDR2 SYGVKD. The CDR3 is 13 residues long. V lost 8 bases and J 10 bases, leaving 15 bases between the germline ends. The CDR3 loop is CAIGSGDPSPLHF. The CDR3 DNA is TGTGCCATCGGGTCGGGGGACCCCTCACCCCTCCACTTT.

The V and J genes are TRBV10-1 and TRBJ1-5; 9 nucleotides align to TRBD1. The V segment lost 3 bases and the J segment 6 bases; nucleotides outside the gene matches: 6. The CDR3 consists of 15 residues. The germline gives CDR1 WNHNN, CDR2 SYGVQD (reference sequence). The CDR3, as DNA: TGCGCCAGCAGTGATAAGGGACAGGGCAGTCAGCCCCAGCATTTT. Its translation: CASSDKGQGSQPQHF.

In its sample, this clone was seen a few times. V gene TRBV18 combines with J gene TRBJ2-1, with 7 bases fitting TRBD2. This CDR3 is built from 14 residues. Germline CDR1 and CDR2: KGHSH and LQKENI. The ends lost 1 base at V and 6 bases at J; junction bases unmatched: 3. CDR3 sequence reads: CASSPRDYINEQFF. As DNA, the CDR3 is TGTGCCAGCTCACCACGGGACTACATCAATGAGCAGTTCTTC.

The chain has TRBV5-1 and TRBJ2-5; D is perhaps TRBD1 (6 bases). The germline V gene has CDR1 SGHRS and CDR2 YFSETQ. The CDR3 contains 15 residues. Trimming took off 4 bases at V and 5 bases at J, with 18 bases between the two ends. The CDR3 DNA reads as TGCGCCAGCAGCCTTAGGGGGACGCCCCAGGAGACCCAGTACTTC. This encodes CASSLRGTPQETQYF.